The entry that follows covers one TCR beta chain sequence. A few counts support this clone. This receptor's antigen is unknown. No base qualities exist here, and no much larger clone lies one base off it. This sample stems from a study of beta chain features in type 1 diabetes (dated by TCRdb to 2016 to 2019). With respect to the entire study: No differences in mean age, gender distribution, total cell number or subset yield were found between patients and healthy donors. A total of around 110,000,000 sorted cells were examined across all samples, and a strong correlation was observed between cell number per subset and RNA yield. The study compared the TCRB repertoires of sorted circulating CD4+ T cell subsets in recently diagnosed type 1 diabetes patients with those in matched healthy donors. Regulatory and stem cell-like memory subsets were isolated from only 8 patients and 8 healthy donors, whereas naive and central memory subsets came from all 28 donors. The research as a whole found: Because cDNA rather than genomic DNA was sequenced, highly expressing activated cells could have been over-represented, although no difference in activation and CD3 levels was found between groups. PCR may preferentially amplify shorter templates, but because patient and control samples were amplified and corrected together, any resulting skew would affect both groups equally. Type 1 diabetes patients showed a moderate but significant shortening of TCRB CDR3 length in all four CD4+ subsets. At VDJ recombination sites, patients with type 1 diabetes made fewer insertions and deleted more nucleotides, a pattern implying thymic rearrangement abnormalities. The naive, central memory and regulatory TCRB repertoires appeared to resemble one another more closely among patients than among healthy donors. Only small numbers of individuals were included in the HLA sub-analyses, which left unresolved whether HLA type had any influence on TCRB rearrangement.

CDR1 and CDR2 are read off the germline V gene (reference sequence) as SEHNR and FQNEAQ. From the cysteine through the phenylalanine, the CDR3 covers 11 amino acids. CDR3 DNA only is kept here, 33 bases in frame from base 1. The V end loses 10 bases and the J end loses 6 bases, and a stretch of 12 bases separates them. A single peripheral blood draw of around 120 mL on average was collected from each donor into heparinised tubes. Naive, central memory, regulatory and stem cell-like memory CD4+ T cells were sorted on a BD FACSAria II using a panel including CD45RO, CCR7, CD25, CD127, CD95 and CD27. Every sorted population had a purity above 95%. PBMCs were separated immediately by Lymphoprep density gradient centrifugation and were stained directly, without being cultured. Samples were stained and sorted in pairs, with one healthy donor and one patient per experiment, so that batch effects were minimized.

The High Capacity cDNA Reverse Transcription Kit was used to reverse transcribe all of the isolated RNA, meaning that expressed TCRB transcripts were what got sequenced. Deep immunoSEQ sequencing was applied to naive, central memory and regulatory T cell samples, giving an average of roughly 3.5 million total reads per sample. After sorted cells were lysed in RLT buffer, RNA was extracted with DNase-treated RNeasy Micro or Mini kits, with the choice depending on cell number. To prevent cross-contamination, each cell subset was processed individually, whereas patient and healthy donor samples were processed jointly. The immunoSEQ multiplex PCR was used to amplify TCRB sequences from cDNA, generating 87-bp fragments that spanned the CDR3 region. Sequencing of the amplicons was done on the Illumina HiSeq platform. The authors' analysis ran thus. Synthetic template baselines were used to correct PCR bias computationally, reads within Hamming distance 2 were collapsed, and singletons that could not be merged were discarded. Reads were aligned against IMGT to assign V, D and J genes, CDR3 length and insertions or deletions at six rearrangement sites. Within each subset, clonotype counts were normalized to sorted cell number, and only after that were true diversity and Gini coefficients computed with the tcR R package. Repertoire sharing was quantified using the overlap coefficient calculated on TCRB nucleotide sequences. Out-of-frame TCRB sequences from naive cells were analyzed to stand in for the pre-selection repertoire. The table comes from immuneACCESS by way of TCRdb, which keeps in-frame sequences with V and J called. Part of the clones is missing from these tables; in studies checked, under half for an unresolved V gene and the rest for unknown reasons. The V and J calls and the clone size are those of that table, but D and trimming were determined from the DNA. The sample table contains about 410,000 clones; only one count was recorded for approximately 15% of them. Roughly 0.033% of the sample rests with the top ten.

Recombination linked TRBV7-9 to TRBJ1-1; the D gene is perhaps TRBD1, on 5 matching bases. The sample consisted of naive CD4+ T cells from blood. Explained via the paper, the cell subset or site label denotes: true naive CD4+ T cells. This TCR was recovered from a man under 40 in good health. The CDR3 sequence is CATRRAAEAFF. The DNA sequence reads TGTGCCACCCGCAGGGCAGCTGAAGCTTTCTTT.